Sequencing of this TCR beta chain was carried out in a study of T-cell reconstitution after alpha-beta-depleted transplantation in children. Overall study findings and caveats: Expanded clones from the graft, numbering several hundred, reportedly supplied alpha-beta T cells about two months after transplant. Surviving recipient cells, namely T cells and thymic progenitors, were the source of high day-60 TCRbeta diversity in some patients. Newly made T cells mostly supplied T-cell counts and diversity one year after transplant.

Points on this clonotype: What it binds is unknown.

The authors prepared the TCRbeta library with unique molecular identifiers. TCRdb fed the PCR reads into MiXCR, producing one record per CDR3 protein. There are about 870,000 distinct CDR3 sequences in the sample; around 15% occur only once, and around 5.3% lies in the top ten. CDR3 length equals 16 residues. Trimming took 0 bases from V and 5 from J, leaving 14 bases between them. Germline V gene lookup returns CDR1 SGHDT and CDR2 YYEEEE. This sequence originates from a male patient younger than 18 who had a stem cell transplant for acute lymphoblastic leukemia, so the T cells may come from the graft donor. The source material was PBMCs, mostly from graft donor cells, sampled 360 days after TCRalphabeta/CD19-depleted stem cell transplant. This chain connects TRBV5-6 to TRBJ2-2; a possible D gene is TRBD1 (6 bases). The DNA for the CDR3 is TGTGCCAGCAGCTTGGAAAGTATTAGGGGGACCGGGGAGCTGTTTTTT. It codes for CASSLESIRGTGELFF.